This T cell receptor beta chain was profiled in a study of T cell responses to AZD1222 COVID-19 vaccine. Across the whole study: Second-dose intervals of approximately 4 or approximately 12 weeks were pooled.

Study observations and caveats: CD4 TCRs associated with vaccination spanned spike, dominating at 160-218 and 743-854. Nearly half of spike-specific TCRs reportedly target variant regions that are unmutated in the B.1.351 and B.1.1.7 variants. Just a handful of people given AZD1222 tested seropositive at baseline.

TCRdb's table, derived via immunoSEQ multiplex PCR, lists solely in-frame clones and lacks some. This table has under 110,000 clones, under 90% appearing once. On this clone itself: Antigen: not known.

This CDR3 is built from 13 residues. V dropped 6 bases and J dropped 5 bases, with 14 bases sitting between them. CDR1 is ENHRY and CDR2 is SYGVKD in the germline V gene. This specimen was peripheral blood, taken on day 0 of AZD1222 vaccination. This receptor was identified in an adult in good health. The rearrangement links TRBV10-3 to TRBJ2-7, with D perhaps TRBD1 or TRBD2 (6 bases each). The CDR3 sequence is CAIRKGEDHEQYF. CDR3 sequence (DNA): TGTGCCATCAGGAAGGGGGAGGACCACGAGCAGTACTTC.